This T cell receptor beta chain is drawn from a study of tumor-infiltrating lymphocytes in primary liver carcinoma. Study background: Patients underwent resection of primary liver carcinoma. There were roughly 3.5 to 7.13 million productive TCRbeta reads per sample, a yield similar across tissue types.

With a constant-region primer, TCR beta cDNA was made from approximately 520 ng of total RNA. The TCR beta library was amplified through three nested multiplex PCR rounds in a modified ARM-PCR procedure. Investigators reported that the first two PCR rounds, at roughly 10 cycles each, used TRBV1-TRBV30 forward primers with a C-beta reverse primer. TCRdb reprocessed the multiplex PCR reads with MiXCR, giving one entry per CDR3 protein. The sample shows more than 150,000 distinct CDR3 sequences, over 45% of them seen only once. The V end lost 6 bases, the J end lost 3 bases, and 19 bases lay between the germline ends. CDR3 size: 16 residues. Germline V gene lookup returns CDR1 SGHAT and CDR2 FQNNGV. Germline DNA was also extracted, with blood RNA taken from unsorted whole blood. It was before surgery that approximately 4 milliliters of peripheral blood were collected. Notes on this clonotype: Since a much larger clone is just one base distant, this may be a read error.

The source is a man in his forties or fifties with primary liver carcinoma and hepatitis B virus infection. This chain links TRBV11-2 with TRBJ2-3, with D perhaps matching TRBD1 (5 bases). Sequencing was carried out using peripheral blood. CDR3 region: CASSLLQAVRTDTQYF. The CDR3, as DNA: TGTGCCAGCAGTCTTCTACAGGCTGTGAGAACAGATACGCAGTATTTT.